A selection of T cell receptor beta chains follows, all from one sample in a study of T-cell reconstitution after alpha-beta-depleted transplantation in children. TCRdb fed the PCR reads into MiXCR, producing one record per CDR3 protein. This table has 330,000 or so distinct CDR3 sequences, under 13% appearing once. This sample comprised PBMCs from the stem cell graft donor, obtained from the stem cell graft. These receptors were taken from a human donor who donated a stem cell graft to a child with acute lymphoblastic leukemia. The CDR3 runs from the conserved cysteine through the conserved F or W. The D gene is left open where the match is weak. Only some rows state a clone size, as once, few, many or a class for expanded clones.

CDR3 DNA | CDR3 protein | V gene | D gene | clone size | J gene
TGTGCCAGCAGCTTACCGGGGGCAAAGTATACTGAAGCTTTCTTT | CASSLPGAKYTEAFF | TRBV7-3 | - | few | TRBJ1-1
TGCAGCGTTGGGGGGGACTCCCTGTACTTC | CSVGGDSLYF | TRBV29-1 | - | - | TRBJ2-5
TGTGCCAGCAGTTACCTAAACACAGGGGACTATGGCTACACCTTC | CASSYLNTGDYGYTF | TRBV6-2/TRBV6-3 | TRBD1 | - | TRBJ1-2
TGCGCCAGCAGCCAAGATCCGGACAGGGAGGCTTTGAGCAATCAGCCCCAGCATTTT | CASSQDPDREALSNQPQHF | TRBV4-1 | TRBD1 | - | TRBJ1-5
TGTGCCAGCAGCTTAGGCTGGGTCACTGAAGCTTTCTTT | CASSLGWVTEAFF | TRBV7-2 | - | - | TRBJ1-1
TGTGCCAGCAGCTATGGACAGGCCTACGAGCAGTACTTC | CASSYGQAYEQYF | TRBV7-2 | TRBD1 | many | TRBJ2-7
TGTGCCATCAGTGAGTCGAGCCAGCGGGAGCTCGTATCCTACGAGCAGTACTTC | CAISESSQRELVSYEQYF | TRBV10-3 | TRBD2 | few | TRBJ2-7
TGTGCCAGCAGCTTCCGGGACAGGTTGAACACTGAAGCTTTCTTT | CASSFRDRLNTEAFF | TRBV5-6 | TRBD1 | few | TRBJ1-1
TGTGCCATCAGGACGACAGGGAGCTCCTACGAGCAGTACTTC | CAIRTTGSSYEQYF | TRBV10-3 | TRBD1 | - | TRBJ2-7
TGTGCCAGCTCACCTACAGGGGGCCAAAACGAGCAGTACTTC | CASSPTGGQNEQYF | TRBV18 | TRBD1 | - | TRBJ2-7
TGTGCCAGCAGCTCGACTAGCGGGGAGGTTTACGAGCAGTACTTC | CASSSTSGEVYEQYF | TRBV7-9 | TRBD2 | - | TRBJ2-7
TGTGCCACCAGCAGAGAAGGCGGGAGGCGGGAGACCCAGTACTTC | CATSREGGRRETQYF | TRBV15 | TRBD2 | - | TRBJ2-5
TGTGCCAGCAGTTCACCCGGGGCTGACGTTTTCTACGAGCAGTACTTC | CASSSPGADVFYEQYF | TRBV12-3/TRBV12-4 | - | - | TRBJ2-7
TGCGCCAGCAACGAAGACGGTCTTGAAAAACTGTTTTTT | CASNEDGLEKLFF | TRBV4-1 | - | few | TRBJ1-4
TGCGCCAGCAGTGATTTAGGGCGTTCAGATACGCAGTATTTT | CASSDLGRSDTQYF | TRBV10-2 | - | - | TRBJ2-3
TGTGCCAGCAGCCTCCCGGGGGACAATCAGCCCCAGCATTTT | CASSLPGDNQPQHF | TRBV6-2/TRBV6-3 | - | few | TRBJ1-5
TGCGCCAGCAGCTTAGGTGGGAGTGGAGATACGCAGTATTTT | CASSLGGSGDTQYF | TRBV5-1 | - | many | TRBJ2-3
TGTGCCAGCAGCCCTCCCGGGACACGCTACAATGAGCAGTTCTTC | CASSPPGTRYNEQFF | TRBV5-6 | - | few | TRBJ2-1
TGCAGCGCTGCTCGAGTGGTAGCGGGAAGGTACCACAATGAGCAGTTCTTC | CSAARVVAGRYHNEQFF | TRBV29-1 | TRBD2 | many | TRBJ2-1
TGTGCCAGTAGTATTGGGGGCACAACCAAAGAGACCCAGTACTTC | CASSIGGTTKETQYF | TRBV19 | - | - | TRBJ2-5
TGCAGCGTTCCCGGGACAGGGACCGGAAACACCATATATTTT | CSVPGTGTGNTIYF | TRBV29-1 | TRBD1 | - | TRBJ1-3
TGTGCCAGCAGCCGCCGGACAGGGGAATCCTATAATTCACCCCTCCACTTT | CASSRRTGESYNSPLHF | TRBV12-3/TRBV12-4 | TRBD1 | - | TRBJ1-6
TGTGCCAGCAGTCCGGGACAAAGGCCTTCACCCCTCCACTTT | CASSPGQRPSPLHF | TRBV28 | - | few | TRBJ1-6
TGCAGTGCTTCCGACCCGAGCGGGGTTTTCCCGGATACGCAGTATTTT | CSASDPSGVFPDTQYF | TRBV20-1 | TRBD2 | - | TRBJ2-3
TGCGCCAGCAGCCAAGCCCGGACCCCCGATGAGCAGTTCTTC | CASSQARTPDEQFF | TRBV4-1 | - | - | TRBJ2-1
TGTGCCAGCAGTGAGGAGTATGGCTACACCTTC | CASSEEYGYTF | TRBV28 | - | few | TRBJ1-2
TGTGCCAGCAGCCCGAAGAAAGGGGGCGGTCCCTACGAGCAGTACTTC | CASSPKKGGGPYEQYF | TRBV7-9 | TRBD1 | - | TRBJ2-7
TGTGCCAGTTTGGGGAGGGATGAGACCCAGTACTTC | CASLGRDETQYF | TRBV12-3/TRBV12-4 | TRBD2 | few | TRBJ2-5
TGTGCCAGCTCACCCGGGACTTGGACAGATACGCAGTATTTT | CASSPGTWTDTQYF | TRBV18 | - | few | TRBJ2-3
TGTGCCAGCAGAATACTAGCGGCGTCCTACGAGCAGTACTTC | CASRILAASYEQYF | TRBV27 | TRBD2 | few | TRBJ2-7
TGCGCCAGCAGCCAAGAATTATTCGGGGCCGCTGAAGCTTTCTTT | CASSQELFGAAEAFF | TRBV4-1 | - | - | TRBJ1-1
TGCAGCGTCGACGGCCTAGCGGGAGGGAGGTCCTACAATGAGCAGTTCTTC | CSVDGLAGGRSYNEQFF | TRBV29-1 | TRBD2 | few | TRBJ2-1
TGTGCCAGCAGCCAAGGACTAGCGGGGATGGCAGAGACCCAGTACTTC | CASSQGLAGMAETQYF | TRBV3-1 | TRBD2 | many | TRBJ2-5
TGCAGTGCTCGATTATACAATGAGCAGTTCTTC | CSARLYNEQFF | TRBV20-1 | - | - | TRBJ2-1
TGCAGCGTTGAATCTAGCGGGAGTTATGCGGAGACCCAGTACTTC | CSVESSGSYAETQYF | TRBV29-1 | TRBD2 | few | TRBJ2-5
TGTGCCTGGAGTGAGGAAGATAACGAAGCTTTCTTT | CAWSEEDNEAFF | TRBV30 | - | few | TRBJ1-1
TGCAGTGCACGGGGGTCTTCGGGATTAACCTACGAGCAGTACTTC | CSARGSSGLTYEQYF | TRBV20-1 | - | few | TRBJ2-7
TGTGCCAGCAGCCGGCCGGGGGGGAAGAATGAGCAGTTCTTC | CASSRPGGKNEQFF | TRBV7-2 | TRBD2 | few | TRBJ2-1
TGTGCCAGCAGCCACCGCTACCGAGGCGGGGGGCCATACGAGCAGTACTTC | CASSHRYRGGGPYEQYF | TRBV4-2 | TRBD2 | - | TRBJ2-7
TGTGCCAGCAGCCTACCTCCTGGACTAGCGGGTTTATACAATGAGCAGTTCTTC | CASSLPPGLAGLYNEQFF | TRBV12-3/TRBV12-4 | TRBD2 | many | TRBJ2-1
TGTGCCAGCAGTTTAAGGGACGTTTCCTCTGAAGCTTTCTTT | CASSLRDVSSEAFF | TRBV27 | - | few | TRBJ1-1
TGTGCCAGTAGTCCCCGCGGGACAGGGGACAGCAATGAGCAGTTCTTC | CASSPRGTGDSNEQFF | TRBV19 | TRBD1 | few | TRBJ2-1
TGTGCCAGCAGCCCCCAGCGGGGGCTCTACGAGCAGTACTTC | CASSPQRGLYEQYF | TRBV7-6 | TRBD2 | - | TRBJ2-7
TGTACCTGCAGCCACAGTTGGACAAAAGCGGGAGTTATCCGTGAGACCCAGTACTTC | CTCSHSWTKAGVIRETQYF | TRBV13 | TRBD2 | - | TRBJ2-5
TGTGCCAGCAGCTTAGACCCGGGAGTAGTCAATGAGCAGTTCTTC | CASSLDPGVVNEQFF | TRBV7-8 | - | many | TRBJ2-1
TGTGCCAGCAGTTTCAGTACCGTGGAGACCCAGTACTTC | CASSFSTVETQYF | TRBV27 | - | - | TRBJ2-5
TGTGCCATCAGTGATCCGGGACTAGCGGCAGACACAGATACGCAGTATTTT | CAISDPGLAADTDTQYF | TRBV10-3 | TRBD2 | - | TRBJ2-3
TGCAGTGCTAGATCTGCCAGCGGGAGACTAAATGAGCAGTTCTTC | CSARSASGRLNEQFF | TRBV20-1 | TRBD2 | - | TRBJ2-1
TGCAGCGTTCCTCGACAGGGCTCCGCTTTCTTT | CSVPRQGSAFF | TRBV29-1 | TRBD1 | - | TRBJ1-1
TGTGCCAGCAACTGGCGGGAGGCCCAAGAGACCCAGTACTTC | CASNWREAQETQYF | TRBV28 | TRBD2 | - | TRBJ2-5
TGTGCCAGCCTTAGCGGGTCCAAGCAGTTCTTC | CASLSGSKQFF | TRBV27 | TRBD2 | - | TRBJ2-1
TGTGCCATCTCCGGGACTAGTTACAATGAGCAGTTCTTC | CAISGTSYNEQFF | TRBV2 | TRBD2 | - | TRBJ2-1
TGTGCCAGCAGTGCAACTAGGGAGCAGTACTTC | CASSATREQYF | TRBV6-2/TRBV6-3 | - | few | TRBJ2-7
TGTGCCAGCAGCTTATATCCGAAGGGACAGGGCGCCTACGAGCAGTACTTC | CASSLYPKGQGAYEQYF | TRBV7-9 | TRBD1 | - | TRBJ2-7
TGTGCCAGCAGCTTCCCAGGGGTAACTGGGGCCAACGTCCTGACTTTC | CASSFPGVTGANVLTF | TRBV7-9 | - | few | TRBJ2-6